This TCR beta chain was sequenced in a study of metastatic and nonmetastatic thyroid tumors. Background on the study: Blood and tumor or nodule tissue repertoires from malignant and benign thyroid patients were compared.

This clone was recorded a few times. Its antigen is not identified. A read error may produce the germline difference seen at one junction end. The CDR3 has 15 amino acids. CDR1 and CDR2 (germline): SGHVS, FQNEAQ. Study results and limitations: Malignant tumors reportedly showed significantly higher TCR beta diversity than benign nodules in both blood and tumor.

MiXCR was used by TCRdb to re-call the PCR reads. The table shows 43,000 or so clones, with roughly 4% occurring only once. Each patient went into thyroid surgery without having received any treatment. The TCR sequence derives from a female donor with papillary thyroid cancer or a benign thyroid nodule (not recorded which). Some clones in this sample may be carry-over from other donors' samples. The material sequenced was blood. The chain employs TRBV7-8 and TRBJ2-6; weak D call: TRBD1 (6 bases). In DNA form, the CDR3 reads TGTGCCAGCAGCTTCCCAGGGTCTGGGGACAACGTACTGACTTTC. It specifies CASSFPGSGDNVLTF.